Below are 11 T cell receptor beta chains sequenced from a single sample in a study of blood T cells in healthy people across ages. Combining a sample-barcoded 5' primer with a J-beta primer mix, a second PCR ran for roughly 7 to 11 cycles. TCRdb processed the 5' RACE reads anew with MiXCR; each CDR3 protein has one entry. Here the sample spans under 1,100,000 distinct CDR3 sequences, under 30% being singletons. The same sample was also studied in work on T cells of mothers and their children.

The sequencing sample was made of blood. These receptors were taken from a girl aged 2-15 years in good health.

The CDR3 here is CASSHPSGGAEDTQYF. CDR3 coding DNA: TGCGCCAGCAGCCACCCTAGCGGGGGGGCCGAAGATACGCAGTATTTT. The rearrangement joins TRBV4-3 to TRBJ2-3, with 12 nucleotides matching TRBD2. The length of the CDR3 is 16 residues. Germline values: CDR1 LGHNA, CDR2 YSLEER. V lost 3 bases to trimming and J lost 5 bases; unmatched junction nucleotides: 6.

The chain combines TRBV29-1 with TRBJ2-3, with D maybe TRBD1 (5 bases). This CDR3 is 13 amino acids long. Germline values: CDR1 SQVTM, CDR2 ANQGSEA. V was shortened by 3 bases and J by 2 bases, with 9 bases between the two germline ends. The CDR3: CSVEQGFTDTQYF. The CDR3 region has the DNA TGCAGCGTTGAGCAGGGCTTCACAGATACGCAGTATTTT.

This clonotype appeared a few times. DNA for the CDR3: TGTGCCAGCAGCCGAAGAGGGGACATCGAAGAGACCCAGTACTTC. Amino acids: CASSRRGDIEETQYF. The rearrangement joins TRBV12-3 or TRBV12-4 to TRBJ2-5, with D tentatively TRBD1 (6 bases). CDR3 size: 15 residues. Trimming shortened V by 6 bases and J by 3 bases, and 17 bases separated the two germline ends.

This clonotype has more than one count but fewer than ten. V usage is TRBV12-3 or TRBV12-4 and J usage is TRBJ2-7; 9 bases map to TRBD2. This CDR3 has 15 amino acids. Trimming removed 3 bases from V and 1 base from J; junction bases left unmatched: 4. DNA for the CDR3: TGTGCCAGCAGTTTCGCGGGAGGGGGGTCCTACGAGCAGTACTTC. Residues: CASSFAGGGSYEQYF.

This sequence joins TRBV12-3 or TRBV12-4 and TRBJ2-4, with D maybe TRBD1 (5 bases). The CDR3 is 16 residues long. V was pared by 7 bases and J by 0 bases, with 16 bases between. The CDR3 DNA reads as TGTGCCAGCACCCCAAGGGGTTCCCTAGCCAAAAACATTCAGTACTTC. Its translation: CASTPRGSLAKNIQYF.

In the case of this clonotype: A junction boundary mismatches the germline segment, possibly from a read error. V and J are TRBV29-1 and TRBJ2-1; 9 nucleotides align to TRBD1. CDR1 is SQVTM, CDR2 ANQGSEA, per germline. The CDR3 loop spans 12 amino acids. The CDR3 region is CSGEQGADEQFF. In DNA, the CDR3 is TGCAGCGGTGAACAGGGGGCTGATGAGCAGTTCTTC.

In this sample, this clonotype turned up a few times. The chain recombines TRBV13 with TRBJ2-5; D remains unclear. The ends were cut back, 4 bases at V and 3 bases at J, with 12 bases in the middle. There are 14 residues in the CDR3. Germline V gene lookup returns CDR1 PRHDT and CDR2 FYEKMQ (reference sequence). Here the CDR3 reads CASSSVIGKETQYF. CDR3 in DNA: TGTGCCAGCAGCTCCGTTATAGGGAAAGAGACCCAGTACTTC.

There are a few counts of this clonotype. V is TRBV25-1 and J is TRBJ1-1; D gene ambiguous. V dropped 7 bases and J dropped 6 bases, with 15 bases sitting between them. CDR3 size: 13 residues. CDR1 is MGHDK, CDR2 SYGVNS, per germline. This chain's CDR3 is CASTPLGSSEAFF. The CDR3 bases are TGTGCCAGCACTCCCCTGGGGTCGTCTGAAGCTTTCTTT. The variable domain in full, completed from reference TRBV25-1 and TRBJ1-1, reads EADIYQTPRYLVIGTGKKITLECSQTMGHDKMYWYQQDPGMELHLIHYSYGVNSTEKGDLSSESTVSRIRTEHFPLTLESARPSHTSQYLCASTPLGSSEAFFGQGTRLTVV.

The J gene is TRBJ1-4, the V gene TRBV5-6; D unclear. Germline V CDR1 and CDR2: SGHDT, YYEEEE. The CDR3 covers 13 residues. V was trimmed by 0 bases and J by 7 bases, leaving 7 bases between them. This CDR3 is CASSLGGTEKLFF. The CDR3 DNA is TGTGCCAGCAGCTTGGGAGGTACTGAAAAACTGTTTTTT.

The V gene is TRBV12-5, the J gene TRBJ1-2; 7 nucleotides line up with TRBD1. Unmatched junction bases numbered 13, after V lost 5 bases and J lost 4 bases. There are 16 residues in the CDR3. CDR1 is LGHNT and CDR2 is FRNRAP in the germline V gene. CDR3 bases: TGTGCTAGTGGTAACCGGGACAGATACGCGCTCTATGGCTACACCTTC. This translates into CASGNRDRYALYGYTF.

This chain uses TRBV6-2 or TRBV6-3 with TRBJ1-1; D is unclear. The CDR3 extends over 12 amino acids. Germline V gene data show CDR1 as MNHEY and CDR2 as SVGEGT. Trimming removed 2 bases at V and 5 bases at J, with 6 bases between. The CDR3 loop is CASSYALTEAFF. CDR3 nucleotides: TGTGCCAGCAGTTACGCGCTAACTGAAGCTTTCTTT.